A selection of T cell receptor beta chains follows, all from one sample in a study of blood T cell repertoires in COVID-19. Sequencing used immunoSEQ multiplex PCR; TCRdb keeps in-frame clones, though not all of them. The sample has 150,000 or so clones; roughly 85% are singletons. The sample was peripheral blood. The receptors come from a human donor in a cohort sampled during active COVID-19. Each CDR3 is given without its conserved first and last residue.

>TRBJ1-4|15|TRBV5-5
ASSAGGTGVLDEKLF
>TRBJ1-1|13|TRBV9
ASSVITGRNTEAF
>TRBJ1-1|14|TRBV6-2/TRBV6-3
ASSYSRVPANTEAF
>TRBJ2-7|10|TRBV29-1
SVGRGTYEQY
>TRBJ1-6|14|TRBV7-9
ARGGPGVPYNSPLH
>TRBJ1-2|12|TRBV14
ASSHPGTDYGYT
>TRBJ2-1|16|TRBV7-2
ASSLGVRGGGIYNEQF
>TRBJ2-1|15|TRBV13
ASSFLKRGRSASEQF
>TRBJ2-7|14|TRBV7-2
ASSLGSGGAGYEQY
>TRBJ2-3|13|TRBV6-6
ASSYRGVYTDTQY
>TRBJ2-5|14|TRBV28
ASSFRGDRGRETQY
>TRBJ2-3|13|TRBV3-1/TRBV3-2
ASSHDRSYTDTQY
>TRBJ1-3|13|TRBV5-1
ASSLPADSGNTIY
>TRBJ2-7|13|TRBV7-9
ASSIDGAGVYEQY
>TRBJ2-3|13|TRBV7-2
ASSLAGLPTDTQY
>TRBJ1-2|13|TRBV5-3
ARSCHLRGNYGYT
>TRBJ1-6|14|TRBV19
ASRTQQGARNSPLH
>TRBJ1-6|15|TRBV3-1/TRBV3-2
ASSQNLQASYNSPLH
>TRBJ2-7|13|TRBV27
ASSLSGRPSYEQY
>TRBJ1-1|12|TRBV7-9
ASSLAGANTEAF
>TRBJ2-7|14|TRBV6-1
ASSEVPASGGDEQY
>TRBJ2-5|11|TRBV15
ATSRDRGETQY
>TRBJ2-2|15|TRBV6-2/TRBV6-3
ASSYGGVSANTGELF
>TRBJ1-5|13|TRBV28
ASTPTGQVYQPQH
>TRBJ2-7|11|TRBV6-4
ASSREGGREQY
>TRBJ1-5|13|TRBV24-1
ATSQSGGGNQPQH
>TRBJ2-5|14|TRBV18
ASSPGTSGGQETQY
>TRBJ2-7|14|TRBV6-5
ASSYSRLAGNYEQY
>TRBJ1-5|12|TRBV2
ASNQDRERGPQH
>TRBJ1-1|13|TRBV11-2
ASSPLQGMNTEAF
>TRBJ2-7|12|TRBV14
ASSRSGPVYEQY
>TRBJ1-4|13|TRBV15
ATSRDTGNREKLF
>TRBJ1-1|9|TRBV2
ASMQGRGAF
>TRBJ2-7|16|TRBV5-4
ASSLPGSTSGGRYEQY
>TRBJ2-7|13|TRBV6-5
ASSSPRTGSYEQY
>TRBJ1-1|10|TRBV30
AGTRGNTEAF
>TRBJ2-5|14|TRBV5-8
ASSPGLAGTEETQY
>TRBJ2-3|14|TRBV5-1
ASSLGPDRITDTQY
>TRBJ2-3|14|TRBV24-1
ATSHGTSGGTDTQY
>TRBJ1-3|10|TRBV7-9
ASRSQADTIY
>TRBJ2-7|11|TRBV5-5
ASSLAGSYEQY
>TRBJ1-1|12|TRBV2
ASSTQSPNTEAF
>TRBJ1-5|12|TRBV6-6
ASSDQGAHQPQH
>TRBJ2-5|9|TRBV29-1
SVGLQETQY
>TRBJ2-4|15|TRBV11-3
ASSYMGSGRAKNIQY
>TRBJ2-2|11|TRBV12-3/TRBV12-4
ASSFSFNGELF
>TRBJ1-3|12|TRBV11-3
ASSPPTGGNTIY
>TRBJ2-6|19|TRBV9
ASTRGVGTGFFTSGANVLT
>TRBJ2-7|13|TRBV6-5
ASSHGPDTSYEQY
>TRBJ1-2|10|TRBV12-3/TRBV12-4
ASSFQGYGYT
>TRBJ2-7|13|TRBV15
ATSSDVSGSDEQY
>TRBJ1-1|11|TRBV3-1/TRBV3-2
ASSARMNTEAF
>TRBJ2-7|12|TRBV5-4
ASSAGQGPDEQY
>TRBJ1-2|11|TRBV28
ASSRQTVYGYT
>TRBJ2-2|17|TRBV9
ASSAAGTSGAKNTGELF
>TRBJ1-1|11|TRBV3-1/TRBV3-2
ASSQKEGTEVF
>TRBJ2-1|14|TRBV5-1
ASSLEDRLLHNEQF